The subject of this entry is one T cell receptor (beta chain). The antigen remains unidentified. The data stem from a study of shared clonotypes between healthy human individuals. Study-level points and caveats: The four-donor shared clonotypes exceeded non-shared clonotypes in generation probability, with non-shared ones scoring lower.

For each subset, genomic DNA was distributed in equal portions over several immunoSEQ plates. Authors' analysis steps: ImmunoSEQ gave junction-only sequences without quality scores, so filtering differed. Data came from immunoSEQ multiplex PCR; TCRdb stores just in-frame clones and leaves some out. V, J and clone size reflect that table, while D and trimming were determined from the DNA. This table holds over a million clones, 78% found once. The CDR3 contains 14 residues. Trimming stripped 7 bases from V and 2 bases from J, with 11 bases between. Per germline, CDR1 SNHLY and CDR2 FYNNEI. Naive CD4+ cells were CD45RA-selected; the remaining cells were memory.

The chain couples TRBV2 to TRBJ2-2; tentatively, D is TRBD1 (6 bases). The TCR was taken from a man between 18 and 35 years old in good health. Some clones in this sample may be carry-over from other donors' samples. Sequenced input: memory CD4+ T cells from PBMCs. The subset denotes: CD45RA-negative fraction. The CDR3 is CASTRTANTGELFF. The CDR3 DNA reads as TGTGCCAGCACTAGGACAGCTAACACCGGGGAGCTGTTTTTT.